Shown below are 6 T cell receptor beta chains from a single sample sequenced in a study of T cell responses to AZD1222 COVID-19 vaccine. The repertoire was sequenced with immunoSEQ multiplex PCR; TCRdb's copy has only in-frame clones and lacks some. This sample carries 75,000 to 100,000 clones, 85% to 90% of them seen once, and the ten largest clones take roughly 24%. The material sequenced was peripheral blood, taken on day 0 of AZD1222 vaccination. All receptors come from an adult in good health.

The chain has TRBV10-3 and TRBJ2-3; unclear D gene. Trimming removed 4 bases from V and 2 bases from J, with 10 bases in between. Germline V lookup: CDR1 ENHRY, CDR2 SYGVKD. This CDR3 comprises 14 residues. CDR3 sequence: CAISAATVTDTQYF. The DNA for the CDR3 is TGTGCCATCAGTGCTGCGACGGTCACAGATACGCAGTATTTT.

This chain links TRBV19 with TRBJ2-1; perhaps TRBD2 as D (5 bases). CDR1 and CDR2 from the germline V gene are LNHDA and SQIVND (reference sequence). V dropped 0 bases and J dropped 2 bases, with 11 bases sitting between them. There are 16 residues in the CDR3. The CDR3 is CASSIDSGSPYNEQFF. CDR3 coding DNA: TGTGCCAGTAGTATAGATTCGGGGTCCCCCTACAATGAGCAGTTCTTC.

The chain carries TRBV7-3 and TRBJ2-1; 9 bases align to TRBD2. This CDR3 comprises 13 residues. V gave up 5 bases and J gave up 5 bases; unmatched junction bases: 1. Per the germline V gene, CDR1 is SGHTA and CDR2 is FQGTGA. In nucleotides, the CDR3 is TGTGCCAGCAGCAGGACTAGCGACAATGAGCAGTTCTTC. Protein sequence: CASSRTSDNEQFF.

V and J are TRBV7-2 and TRBJ1-4; a possible D gene is TRBD1 (5 bases). The germline V gene has CDR1 SGHTA and CDR2 FQGNSA. V dropped 2 bases and J dropped 7 bases, with 11 bases sitting between them. The CDR3 is made up of 14 amino acids. The CDR3 loop is CASSLFQGSEKLFF. DNA of the CDR3: TGTGCCAGCAGCTTATTCCAGGGTAGTGAAAAACTGTTTTTT.

This sequence joins TRBV19 and TRBJ2-1; the match to TRBD2 covers 11 bases. The CDR3 is made up of 16 amino acids. The trim removed 5 bases at V and 7 bases at J, leaving 10 bases unmatched. Germline CDR1 and CDR2: LNHDA and SQIVND (reference sequence). The CDR3, as DNA: TGTGCCAGTAGTCTACGACTAGCGGGAACTAGAAATGAGCAGTTCTTC. Its protein is CASSLRLAGTRNEQFF.

The chain employs TRBV27 and TRBJ2-3; D ambiguous. Germline values: CDR1 MNHEY, CDR2 SMNVEV (reference sequence). Deletions cut 8 bases from V and 2 bases from J, with 11 bases between. The CDR3 sequence is 13 residues long. The CDR3 spells CASRTTNTDTQYF. The CDR3, as DNA: TGTGCCAGCCGAACTACGAACACAGATACGCAGTATTTT.